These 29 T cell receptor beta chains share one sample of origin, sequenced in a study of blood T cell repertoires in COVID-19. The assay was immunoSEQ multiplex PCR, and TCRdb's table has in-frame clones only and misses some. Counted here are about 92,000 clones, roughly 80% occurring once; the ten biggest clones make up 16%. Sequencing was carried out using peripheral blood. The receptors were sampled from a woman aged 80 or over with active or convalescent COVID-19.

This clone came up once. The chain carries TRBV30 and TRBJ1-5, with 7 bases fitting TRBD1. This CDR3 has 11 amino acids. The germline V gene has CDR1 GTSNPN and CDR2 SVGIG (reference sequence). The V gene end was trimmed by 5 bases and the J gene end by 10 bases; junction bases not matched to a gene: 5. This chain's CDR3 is CAWSTGDPQHF. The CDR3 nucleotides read TGTGCCTGGTCTACAGGGGATCCCCAGCATTTT.

CDR3: CASSMGQGTGYTF. CDR3 bases: TGTGCCAGCAGTATGGGACAGGGGACTGGCTACACCTTC. J is TRBJ1-2 and V is TRBV2; 10 bases map to TRBD1. Germline V gene lookup returns CDR1 SNHLY and CDR2 FYNNEI. Losses at the gene ends were 5 bases for V and 7 bases for J; bases not matched to a gene: 4. The CDR3 covers 13 residues.

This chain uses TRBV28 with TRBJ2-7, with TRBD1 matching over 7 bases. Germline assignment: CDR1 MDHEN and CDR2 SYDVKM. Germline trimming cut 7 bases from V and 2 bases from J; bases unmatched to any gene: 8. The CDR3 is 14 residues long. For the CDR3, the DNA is TGTGCCAGCATGACTGGACAGGCCGCCTACGAGCAGTACTTC. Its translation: CASMTGQAAYEQYF.

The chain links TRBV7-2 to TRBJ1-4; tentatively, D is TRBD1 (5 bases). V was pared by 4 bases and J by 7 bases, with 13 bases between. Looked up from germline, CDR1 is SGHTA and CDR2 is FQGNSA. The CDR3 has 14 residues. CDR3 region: CASSSETVLEKLFF. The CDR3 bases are TGTGCCAGCAGCTCAGAGACAGTCCTTGAAAAACTGTTTTTT.

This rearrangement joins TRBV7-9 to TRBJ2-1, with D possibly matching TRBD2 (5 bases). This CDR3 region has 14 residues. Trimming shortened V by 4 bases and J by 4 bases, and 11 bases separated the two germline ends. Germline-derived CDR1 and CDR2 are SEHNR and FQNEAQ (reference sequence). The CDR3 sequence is CASSYEGLYNEQFF. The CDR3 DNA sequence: TGTGCCAGCAGCTATGAGGGCTTATACAATGAGCAGTTCTTC.

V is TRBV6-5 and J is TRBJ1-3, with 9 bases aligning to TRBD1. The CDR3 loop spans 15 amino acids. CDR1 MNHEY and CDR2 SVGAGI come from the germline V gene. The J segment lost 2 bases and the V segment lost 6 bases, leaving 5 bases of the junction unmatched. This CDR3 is CASRKTGGTGNTIYF. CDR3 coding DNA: TGTGCCAGCAGAAAAACAGGGGGCACTGGAAACACCATATATTTT.

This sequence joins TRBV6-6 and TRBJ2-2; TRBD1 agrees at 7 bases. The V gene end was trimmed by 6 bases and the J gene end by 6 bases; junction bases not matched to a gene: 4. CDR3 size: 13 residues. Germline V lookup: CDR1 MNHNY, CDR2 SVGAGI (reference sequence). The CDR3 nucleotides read TGTGCCAGCAGCGACCAGGGGGCCGGGGAGCTGTTTTTT. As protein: CASSDQGAGELFF.

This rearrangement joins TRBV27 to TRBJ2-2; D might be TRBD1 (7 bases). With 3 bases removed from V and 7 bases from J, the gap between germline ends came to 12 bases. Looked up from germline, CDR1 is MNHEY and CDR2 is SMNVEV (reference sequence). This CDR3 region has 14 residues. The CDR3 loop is CASSFNQGGGELFF. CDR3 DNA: TGTGCCAGCAGTTTCAATCAGGGGGGCGGGGAGCTGTTTTTT.

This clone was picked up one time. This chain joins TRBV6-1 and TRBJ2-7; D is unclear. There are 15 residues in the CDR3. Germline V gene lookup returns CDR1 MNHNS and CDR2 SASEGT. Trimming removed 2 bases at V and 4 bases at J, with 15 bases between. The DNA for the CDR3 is TGTGCCAGCAGTGAATCACTAAAGGCGGATTACGAGCAGTACTTC. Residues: CASSESLKADYEQYF.

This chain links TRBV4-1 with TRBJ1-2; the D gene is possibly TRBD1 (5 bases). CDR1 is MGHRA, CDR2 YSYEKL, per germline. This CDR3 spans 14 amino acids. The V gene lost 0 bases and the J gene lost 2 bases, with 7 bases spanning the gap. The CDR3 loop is CASSQENRNYGYTF. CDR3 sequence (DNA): TGCGCCAGCAGCCAAGAGAACAGGAACTATGGCTACACCTTC.

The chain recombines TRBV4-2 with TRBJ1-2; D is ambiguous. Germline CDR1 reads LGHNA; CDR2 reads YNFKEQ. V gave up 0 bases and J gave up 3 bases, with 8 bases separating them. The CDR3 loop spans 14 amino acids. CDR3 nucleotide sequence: TGTGCCAGCAGCCAAGAAACGGAGTACTATGGCTACACCTTC. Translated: CASSQETEYYGYTF.

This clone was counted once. Here the CDR3 reads CATSRDKGQPGWPQHF. The CDR3 DNA reads TGTGCCACCAGCAGAGATAAGGGGCAGCCAGGATGGCCCCAGCATTTT. The chain is built from TRBV15 and TRBJ1-5, with D possibly TRBD1 on 5 matching bases. The CDR3 has 16 amino acids. Germline V gene sequence: CDR1 LNHNV, CDR2 YYDKDF (reference sequence). V dropped 0 bases and J dropped 9 bases, with 18 bases sitting between them.

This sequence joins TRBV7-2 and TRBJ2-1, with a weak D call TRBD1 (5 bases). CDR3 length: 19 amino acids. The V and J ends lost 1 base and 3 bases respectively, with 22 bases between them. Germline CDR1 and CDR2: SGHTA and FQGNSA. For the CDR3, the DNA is TGTGCCAGCAGCTTAGGAGTGGCTTCGGGCACAGGCAGCTACAATGAGCAGTTCTTC. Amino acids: CASSLGVASGTGSYNEQFF.

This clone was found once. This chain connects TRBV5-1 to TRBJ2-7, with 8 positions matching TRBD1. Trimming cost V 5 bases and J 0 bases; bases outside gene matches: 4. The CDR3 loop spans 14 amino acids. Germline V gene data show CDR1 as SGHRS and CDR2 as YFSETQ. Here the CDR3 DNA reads TGCGCCAGCAGTTCGACAGGGGCCTCCTACGAGCAGTACTTC. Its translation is CASSSTGASYEQYF. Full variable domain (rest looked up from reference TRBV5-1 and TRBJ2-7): KAGVTQTPRYLIKTRGQQVTLSCSPISGHRSVSWYQQTPGQGLQFLFEYFSETQRNKGNFPGRFSGRQFSNSRSEMNVSTLELGDSALYLCASSSTGASYEQYFGPGTRLTVT.

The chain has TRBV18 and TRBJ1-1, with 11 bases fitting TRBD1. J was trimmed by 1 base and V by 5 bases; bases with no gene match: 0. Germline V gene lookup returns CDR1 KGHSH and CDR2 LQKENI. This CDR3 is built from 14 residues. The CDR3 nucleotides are TGTGCCAGCTCAGGGACAGGGGGGAACACTGAAGCTTTCTTT. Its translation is CASSGTGGNTEAFF.

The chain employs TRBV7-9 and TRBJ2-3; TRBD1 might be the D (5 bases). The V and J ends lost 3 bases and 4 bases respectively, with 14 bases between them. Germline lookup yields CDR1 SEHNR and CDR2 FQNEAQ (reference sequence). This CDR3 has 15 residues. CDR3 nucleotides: TGTGCCAGCAGCTTCTCCAGGGTAGGGTCAGATACGCAGTATTTT. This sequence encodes CASSFSRVGSDTQYF.

CDR3 sequence reads: CASRLREPYYGYTF. In DNA, the CDR3 is TGTGCCAGCAGACTCCGGGAACCCTACTATGGCTACACCTTC. The chain carries TRBV6-5 and TRBJ1-2; the D is unclear. The CDR3 covers 14 residues. Germline assignment: CDR1 MNHEY and CDR2 SVGAGI. The V and J ends lost 6 bases and 3 bases respectively, with 14 bases between them.

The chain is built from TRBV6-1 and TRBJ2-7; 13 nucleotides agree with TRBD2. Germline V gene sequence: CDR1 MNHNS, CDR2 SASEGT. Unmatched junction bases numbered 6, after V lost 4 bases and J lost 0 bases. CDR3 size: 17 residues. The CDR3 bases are TGTGCCAGCAGTGGAGAGACTAGCGGGGGGAGCTCCTACGAGCAGTACTTC. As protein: CASSGETSGGSSYEQYF.

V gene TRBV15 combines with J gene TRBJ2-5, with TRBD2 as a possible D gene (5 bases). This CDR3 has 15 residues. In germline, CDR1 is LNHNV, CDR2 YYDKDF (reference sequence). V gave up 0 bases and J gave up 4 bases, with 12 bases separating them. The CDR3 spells CATSREGKGAETQYF. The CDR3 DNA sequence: TGTGCCACCAGCAGAGAGGGAAAGGGAGCAGAGACCCAGTACTTC. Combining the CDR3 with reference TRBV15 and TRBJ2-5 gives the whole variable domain DAMVIQNPRYQVTQFGKPVTLSCSQTLNHNVMYWYQQKSSQAPKLLFHYYDKDFNNEADTPDNFQSRRPNTSFCFLDIRSPGLGDTAMYLCATSREGKGAETQYFGPGTRLLVL.

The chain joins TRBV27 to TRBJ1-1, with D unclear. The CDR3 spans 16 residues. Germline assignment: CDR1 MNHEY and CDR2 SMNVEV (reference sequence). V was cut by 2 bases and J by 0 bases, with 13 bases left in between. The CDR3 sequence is CASSLVSLPLNTEAFF. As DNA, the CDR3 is TGTGCCAGCAGTTTAGTATCCCTTCCCTTGAACACTGAAGCTTTCTTT.

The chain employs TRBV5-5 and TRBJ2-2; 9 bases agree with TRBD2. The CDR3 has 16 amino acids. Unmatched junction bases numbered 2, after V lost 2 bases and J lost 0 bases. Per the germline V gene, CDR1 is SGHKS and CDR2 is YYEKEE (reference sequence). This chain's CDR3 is CASSFLAGANTGELFF. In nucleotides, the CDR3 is TGTGCCAGCAGCTTCTTAGCGGGGGCGAACACCGGGGAGCTGTTTTTT.

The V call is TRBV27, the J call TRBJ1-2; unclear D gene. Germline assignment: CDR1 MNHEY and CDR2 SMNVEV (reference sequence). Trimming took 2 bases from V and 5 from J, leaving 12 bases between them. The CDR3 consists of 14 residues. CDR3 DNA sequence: TGTGCCAGCAGTTTACGTTCCGACTCGTATGGCTACACCTTC. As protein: CASSLRSDSYGYTF.

The CDR3 DNA follows: TGTGCCAGCAGCTTAGATTTCCTAGCACCCTACAATGAGCAGTTCTTC. Its translation is CASSLDFLAPYNEQFF. This chain links TRBV11-2 with TRBJ2-1; a possible D gene is TRBD2 (5 bases). Germline lookup yields CDR1 SGHAT and CDR2 FQNNGV. V lost 0 bases to trimming and J lost 2 bases, with 11 bases between them. CDR3 length: 16 amino acids.

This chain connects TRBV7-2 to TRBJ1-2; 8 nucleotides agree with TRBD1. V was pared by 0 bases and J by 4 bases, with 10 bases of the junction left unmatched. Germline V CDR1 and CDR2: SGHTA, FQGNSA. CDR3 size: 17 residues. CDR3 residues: CASSLAATGGGGYGYTF. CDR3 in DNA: TGTGCCAGCAGCTTAGCGGCAACAGGGGGAGGAGGCTATGGCTACACCTTC.

The CDR3 loop is CASSQDSQETQYF. In nucleotides, the CDR3 is TGTGCCAGCAGCCAAGACAGCCAAGAGACCCAGTACTTC. V and J are TRBV4-2 and TRBJ2-5, with D unclear. CDR3 length: 13 residues. Trimming removed 0 bases from V and 1 base from J, with 3 bases in between. CDR1 and CDR2 from the germline V gene are LGHNA and YNFKEQ.

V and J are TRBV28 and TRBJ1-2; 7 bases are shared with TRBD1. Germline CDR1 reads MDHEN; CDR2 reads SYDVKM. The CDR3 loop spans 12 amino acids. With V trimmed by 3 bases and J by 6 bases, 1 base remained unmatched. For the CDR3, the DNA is TGTGCCAGCAGTTTTACAGGGGATGGCTACACCTTC. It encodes CASSFTGDGYTF.

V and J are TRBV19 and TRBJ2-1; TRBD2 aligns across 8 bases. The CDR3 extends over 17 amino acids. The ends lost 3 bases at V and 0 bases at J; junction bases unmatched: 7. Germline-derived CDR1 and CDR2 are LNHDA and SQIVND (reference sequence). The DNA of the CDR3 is TGTGCCAGTAGTATCCTTCGAAGCGGGAGCTCCTACAATGAGCAGTTCTTC. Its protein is CASSILRSGSSYNEQFF.

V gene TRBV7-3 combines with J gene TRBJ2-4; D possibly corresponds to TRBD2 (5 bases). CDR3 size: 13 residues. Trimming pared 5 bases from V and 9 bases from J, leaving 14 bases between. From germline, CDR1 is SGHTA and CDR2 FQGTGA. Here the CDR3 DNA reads TGTGCCAGCAGCACGGGCCTGGGGAGCATTCAGTACTTC. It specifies CASSTGLGSIQYF.

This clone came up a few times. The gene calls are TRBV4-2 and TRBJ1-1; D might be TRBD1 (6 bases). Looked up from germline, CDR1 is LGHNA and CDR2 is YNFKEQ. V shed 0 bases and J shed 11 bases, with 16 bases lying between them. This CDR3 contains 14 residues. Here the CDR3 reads CASSQESGALGAFF. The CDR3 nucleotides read TGTGCCAGCAGCCAAGAATCAGGGGCCCTGGGGGCTTTCTTT.